The 26 T cell receptor beta chains below come from one sample, sequenced in a study of cytomegalovirus exposure and HLA in healthy donors. Here immunoSEQ multiplex PCR was the method, and the copy in TCRdb shows in-frame clones only, minus some. The data hold tens of thousands of clones, with 90% to 95% observed a single time. The sample consisted of PBMCs. These receptors were obtained from a man younger than 35 in good health and CMV-seronegative.

The chain employs TRBV6-5 and TRBJ1-2; no clear D. CDR1 is MNHEY and CDR2 is SVGAGI in the germline V gene. V lost 3 bases and J 4 bases, leaving 6 bases between the germline ends. The CDR3 covers 12 residues. The CDR3 is CASSYYGYGYTF. The CDR3 DNA is TGTGCCAGCAGTTATTACGGCTATGGCTACACCTTC.

The V gene is TRBV2, the J gene TRBJ2-5; the match to TRBD1 covers 7 bases. V lost 5 bases and J lost 5; bases outside the gene matches: 5. The CDR3 loop spans 13 amino acids. Per the germline V gene, CDR1 is SNHLY and CDR2 is FYNNEI. DNA of the CDR3: TGTGCCAGCAGTTCCGACAGGGCTGAGACCCAGTACTTC. Encoded protein: CASSSDRAETQYF.

The V and J genes are TRBV6-6 and TRBJ1-1, with 7 bases lining up with TRBD1. Trimming at V came to 6 bases and at J to 4 bases, leaving 2 bases not matched to a gene. The CDR3 runs 12 residues. CDR1 MNHNY and CDR2 SVGAGI come from the germline V gene (reference sequence). The CDR3 sequence is CASSPGGTEAFF. CDR3 nucleotides: TGTGCCAGCAGCCCAGGGGGCACTGAAGCTTTCTTT.

The chain has TRBV7-6 and TRBJ2-7, with 10 bases matching TRBD1. This CDR3 contains 15 residues. Germline V lookup: CDR1 SGHVS, CDR2 FNYEAQ. The J segment lost 2 bases and the V segment lost 5 bases, leaving 6 bases of the junction unmatched. For the CDR3, the DNA is TGTGCCAGCAGCATTTCAGGACAGGGGGCCTACGAGCAGTACTTC. Amino acids: CASSISGQGAYEQYF. Based on the CDR3 plus reference TRBV7-6 and TRBJ2-7, the full variable domain is GAGVSQSPRYKVTKRGQDVALRCDPISGHVSLYWYRQALGQGPEFLTYFNYEAQQDKSGLPNDRFSAERPEGSISTLTIQRTEQRDSAMYRCASSISGQGAYEQYFGPGTRLTVT.

The V gene is TRBV7-8, the J gene TRBJ2-2; 12 nucleotides agree with TRBD2. The CDR3 extends over 19 amino acids. Germline CDR1 is SGHVS and CDR2 is FQNEAQ. V dropped 2 bases and J dropped 6; count of bases not matched to a gene: 13. This CDR3 is CASSLWRASGRALAGELFF. The DNA of the CDR3 is TGTGCCAGCAGCTTATGGCGGGCTAGCGGGAGGGCCCTTGCCGGGGAGCTGTTTTTT.

The rearrangement links TRBV11-3 to TRBJ2-1, with 8 bases fitting TRBD2. The V gene end was trimmed by 5 bases and the J gene end by 6 bases; junction bases not matched to a gene: 9. The CDR3 extends over 15 amino acids. Germline V CDR1 and CDR2: SGHNT, YENEEA. As DNA, the CDR3 is TGTGCCAGCAGCCAGCGGGGGTTTTACCCCAATGAGCAGTTCTTC. Protein: CASSQRGFYPNEQFF. Supplemented by reference TRBV11-3 and TRBJ2-1, the full variable domain reads EAGVVQSPRYKIIEKKQPVAFWCNPISGHNTLYWYLQNLGQGPELLIRYENEEAVDDSQLPKDRFSAERLKGVDSTLKIQPAELGDSAVYLCASSQRGFYPNEQFFGPGTRLTVL.

There are a few counts of this clone. This rearrangement joins TRBV27 to TRBJ2-1, with TRBD2 matching 10 bases. Per the germline V gene, CDR1 is MNHEY and CDR2 is SMNVEV (reference sequence). The CDR3 covers 15 residues. V was pared by 6 bases and J by 0 bases, with 2 bases of the junction left unmatched. CDR3 DNA sequence: TGTGCCAGCAGGTCTAGCGGGAGCTCCTACAATGAGCAGTTCTTC. This codes for CASRSSGSSYNEQFF.

This clone was counted between two and nine times. This chain joins TRBV6-5 and TRBJ1-6; TRBD1 agrees at 7 bases. CDR1 is MNHEY and CDR2 is SVGAGI in the germline V gene. J was trimmed by 9 bases and V by 8 bases; bases with no gene match: 7. The CDR3 spans 13 residues. For the CDR3, the DNA is TGTGCCAGCTCGACAGGGCGAGCTTCACCCCTCCACTTT. It translates to CASSTGRASPLHF.

CDR3 nucleotide sequence: TGTGCCAGCTCACCACGCGGGAGAAGCACAGATACGCAGTATTTT. Residues: CASSPRGRSTDTQYF. This rearrangement joins TRBV18 to TRBJ2-3, with 7 bases identical to TRBD2. Germline V gives CDR1 KGHSH, CDR2 LQKENI. The CDR3 contains 15 residues. After removal of 1 base from V and 0 bases from J, the junction contained 1 base not matched to a gene. The full variable domain, rest sourced from reference TRBV18 and TRBJ2-3, is NAGVMQNPRHLVRRRGQEARLRCSPMKGHSHVYWYRQLPEEGLKFMVYLQKENIIDESGMPKERFSAEFPKEGPSILRIQQVVRGDSAAYFCASSPRGRSTDTQYFGPGTRLTVL.

The chain is built from TRBV2 and TRBJ2-5; no reliable D call. The CDR3 has 14 residues. Per the germline V gene, CDR1 is SNHLY and CDR2 is FYNNEI. Trimming took 4 bases from V and 4 from J, leaving 13 bases between them. The CDR3 DNA reads TGTGCCAGCAGTGTCGGTTCGGTAAGAGAGACCCAGTACTTC. It codes for CASSVGSVRETQYF.

CDR3 in DNA: TGTGCCAGCAGTTACTCGAATGTCCTAGCGACTTTCTTT. This sequence encodes CASSYSNVLATFF. The gene calls are TRBV6-5 and TRBJ1-1; D unresolved. Germline V gene lookup returns CDR1 MNHEY and CDR2 SVGAGI. This CDR3 is 13 amino acids long. The germline V and J ends were trimmed by 0 bases and 12 bases, with 14 bases remaining between them.

V and J are TRBV5-1 and TRBJ1-1; TRBD1 agrees at 7 bases. Trimming took 3 bases from V and 0 from J; bases not matched to a gene: 2. The CDR3 consists of 14 residues. CDR1 and CDR2 (germline): SGHRS, YFSETQ. This CDR3 is CASSSGQVNTEAFF. DNA of the CDR3: TGCGCCAGCAGCTCTGGACAGGTGAACACTGAAGCTTTCTTT.

V and J are TRBV27 and TRBJ2-1; TRBD2 aligns across 11 bases. Germline CDR1 and CDR2: MNHEY and SMNVEV (reference sequence). The CDR3 loop spans 16 amino acids. V shed 3 bases and J 7 bases; nucleotides not matched to a gene: 8. Written as DNA, the CDR3 is TGTGCCAGCAGTTTCATAGCGGGAGGGCCTCTGAATGAGCAGTTCTTC. Encoded protein: CASSFIAGGPLNEQFF.

The V and J genes are TRBV19 and TRBJ1-2; 9 bases match TRBD1. From germline, CDR1 is LNHDA and CDR2 SQIVND (reference sequence). J lost 6 bases, V lost 5 bases, and 13 bases had no gene match. This CDR3 spans 16 amino acids. The CDR3 region is CASSAFRDRVENGYTF. The CDR3 nucleotides read TGTGCCAGTAGTGCGTTCCGGGACAGGGTAGAGAATGGCTACACCTTC.

The V and J genes are TRBV9 and TRBJ1-1; D is ambiguous. V was shortened by 8 bases and J by 1 base, with 12 bases between the two germline ends. The CDR3 covers 13 residues. Germline V CDR1 and CDR2: SGDLS, YYNGEE. Written as DNA, the CDR3 is TGTGCCAGTCGAAATGCGGGGAACACTGAAGCTTTCTTT. Translated, it gives CASRNAGNTEAFF.

The chain recombines TRBV5-6 with TRBJ1-6, with 7 bases lining up with TRBD1. The CDR3 loop spans 15 amino acids. V shed 1 base, J shed 14 bases, and the junction held 12 bases outside the gene matches. CDR1 and CDR2 (germline): SGHDT, YYEEEE. This CDR3 reads CASSLRDSAFRALHF. The CDR3 region has the DNA TGTGCCAGCAGCTTGAGGGACAGCGCCTTTCGAGCCCTCCACTTT.

This chain uses TRBV6-1 with TRBJ2-7; D possibly corresponds to TRBD1 (5 bases). Germline CDR1 reads MNHNS; CDR2 reads SASEGT. The CDR3 is 12 residues long. Deletions cut 5 bases from V and 3 bases from J, with 8 bases between. The DNA for the CDR3 is TGTGCCAGCAGTCCAGGGATCTACGAGCAGTACTTC. Translated, it gives CASSPGIYEQYF.

The V and J genes are TRBV5-5 and TRBJ1-2, with 10 bases that match TRBD1. J was trimmed by 7 bases and V by 0 bases; bases with no gene match: 12. The CDR3 has 17 residues. CDR1 and CDR2 from the germline V gene are SGHKS and YYEKEE (reference sequence). CDR3 in amino acids: CASSLAPLDRGRIGYTF. The CDR3 DNA sequence: TGTGCCAGCAGCTTGGCCCCCCTTGACAGGGGGCGGATTGGCTACACCTTC.

The chain links TRBV18 to TRBJ1-2; D is possibly TRBD1 (6 bases). This CDR3 comprises 19 residues. Trimming stripped 1 base from V and 0 bases from J, with 21 bases between. CDR1 and CDR2 from the germline V gene are KGHSH and LQKENI. In nucleotides, the CDR3 is TGTGCCAGCTCACCACGAGAAGGACAGAAATCTACCCCTAACTATGGCTACACCTTC. This sequence encodes CASSPREGQKSTPNYGYTF.

The chain links TRBV4-1 to TRBJ2-5; perhaps TRBD2 as D (6 bases). The CDR3 covers 14 residues. Trimming cost V 1 base and J 4 bases, with 10 bases left between them. Germline V CDR1 and CDR2: MGHRA, YSYEKL. CDR3 DNA sequence: TGCGCCAGCAGCCAAGGGCTAGCGTTAGAGACCCAGTACTTC. It is translated as CASSQGLALETQYF.

The CDR3 is CASSKAGQGAHEQYF. The CDR3 DNA reads as TGTGCCAGCAGTAAAGCAGGACAGGGGGCCCACGAGCAGTACTTC. The genes are TRBV27 and TRBJ2-7; 11 bases fit TRBD1. V was pared by 5 bases and J by 5 bases, with 8 bases of the junction left unmatched. Germline values: CDR1 MNHEY, CDR2 SMNVEV (reference sequence). The CDR3 is made up of 15 amino acids.

The rearrangement uses TRBV27 and TRBJ2-5; 11 nucleotides line up with TRBD2. In germline, CDR1 is MNHEY, CDR2 SMNVEV (reference sequence). CDR3 length: 13 residues. The J segment lost 5 bases and the V segment lost 7 bases, leaving 3 bases of the junction unmatched. The CDR3 DNA sequence: TGTGCCAGCAAGGCTAGCGGGAGGGAGACCCAGTACTTC. Protein sequence: CASKASGRETQYF.

The chain has TRBV7-3 and TRBJ2-1; 12 positions match TRBD2. Germline V gene sequence: CDR1 SGHTA, CDR2 FQGTGA. The CDR3 has 16 residues. With V trimmed by 2 bases and J by 9 bases, 8 bases remained unmatched. CDR3 protein: CASSLYPSGRAGEQFF. In DNA, the CDR3 is TGTGCCAGCAGCTTATATCCTAGCGGGAGGGCCGGTGAGCAGTTCTTC.

The chain links TRBV4-2 to TRBJ1-3; D gene unclear. With 4 bases removed from V and 4 bases from J, the gap between germline ends came to 14 bases. CDR3 length: 15 amino acids. Germline V gives CDR1 LGHNA, CDR2 YNFKEQ. The CDR3 protein is CASSPFAVPGNTIYF. CDR3 nucleotide sequence: TGTGCCAGCAGCCCCTTCGCGGTCCCAGGAAACACCATATATTTT.

The genes are TRBV30 and TRBJ1-5, with 8 nucleotides matching TRBD1. Germline CDR1 and CDR2: GTSNPN and SVGIG (reference sequence). The CDR3 length is 14 residues. V lost 3 bases and J lost 4; bases outside the gene matches: 5. CDR3 nucleotide sequence: TGTGCCTGGAGGGACAGGGAACGAAATCAGCCCCAGCATTTT. This encodes CAWRDRERNQPQHF.

This chain links TRBV9 with TRBJ2-1; TRBD2 agrees at 8 bases. The CDR3 is 14 amino acids. Germline V gene data show CDR1 as SGDLS and CDR2 as YYNGEE. V lost 2 bases, J lost 9 bases, and 7 bases stayed unmatched. CDR3 region: CASSVLHGGGEQFF. The CDR3 DNA reads as TGTGCCAGCAGCGTCCTGCACGGGGGGGGTGAGCAGTTCTTC.